A selection of T cell receptor beta chains follows, all from one sample in a study of blood T cell repertoires in COVID-19. Clones were sequenced by immunoSEQ multiplex PCR, and TCRdb holds only the in-frame ones, with some missing. Among about 670,000 clones listed, around 90% were seen once. Sequencing was performed on peripheral blood. The origin of the receptors is a woman aged 18-30 years with acute or convalescent COVID-19. Both conserved end residues are part of each CDR3. The D gene is left open where the match is weak. A clone size is listed for some rows: how often the clone was seen (once, few, many), or a class if it is expanded.

size: .; D: .; V: TRBV27; J: TRBJ1-2; DNA: TGTGCCAGTACTTGGAGTTTTTTAACCCTCTCCGATGGCTACACCTTC; CDR3: CASTWSFLTLSDGYTF
size: .; D: .; V: TRBV20-1; J: TRBJ2-7; DNA: TGCAGTGCTAGCACTGGCTACGAGCAGTACTTC; CDR3: CSASTGYEQYF
size: once; D: TRBD2; V: TRBV29-1; J: TRBJ2-5; DNA: TGCAGCGTTGAAAGCGGGGGATCAGAGACCCAGTACTTC; CDR3: CSVESGGSETQYF
size: .; D: TRBD1; V: TRBV11-3; J: TRBJ2-5; DNA: TGTGCCAGCAGCTTAAACAGGGGAGTTTCGGAGACCCAGTACTTC; CDR3: CASSLNRGVSETQYF
size: .; D: .; V: TRBV5-1; J: TRBJ2-7; DNA: TGCGCCAGCAGCCCGGCCCCACCGGGGTTAGGTTCCTACGAGCAGTACTTC; CDR3: CASSPAPPGLGSYEQYF
size: .; D: .; V: TRBV6-5; J: TRBJ2-1; DNA: TGTGCCAGGTATTTAAGACTGGCAATAGGTGAGCAGTTCTTC; CDR3: CARYLRLAIGEQFF
size: .; D: TRBD1; V: TRBV5-1; J: TRBJ1-2; DNA: TGCGCCAGCAGCTTTGGACAGGAGGGAGGCTACACCTTC; CDR3: CASSFGQEGGYTF
size: .; D: .; V: TRBV13; J: TRBJ1-3; DNA: TGTGCCAGCAGCACCGGGAGGGGTGGAAACACCATATATTTT; CDR3: CASSTGRGGNTIYF
size: .; D: .; V: TRBV15; J: TRBJ1-1; DNA: TGTGCCACCAGCAGAGACCCGGGGGCTGAAGCTTTCTTT; CDR3: CATSRDPGAEAFF
size: .; D: .; V: TRBV5-1; J: TRBJ1-1; DNA: TGCGCCAGCAGCCAAACGGGGGGGAACACTGAAGCTTTCTTT; CDR3: CASSQTGGNTEAFF
size: .; D: .; V: TRBV7-9; J: TRBJ1-1; DNA: TGTGCCAGCAGACCCCGCGACAGTTACGAAGCTTTCTTT; CDR3: CASRPRDSYEAFF
size: .; D: TRBD1; V: TRBV10-3; J: TRBJ1-2; DNA: TGTGCCATCAGTGAAGGACAGGGTGATGGCTACACCTTC; CDR3: CAISEGQGDGYTF
size: .; D: .; V: TRBV19; J: TRBJ2-7; DNA: TGTGCCAGTAGTATTGGGGCAGAAGGCCCGTACGAGCAGTACTTC; CDR3: CASSIGAEGPYEQYF